Here is one T cell receptor beta chain with its context. Its cognate antigen is unknown. Germline CDR1 MNHEY, CDR2 SMNVEV (reference sequence). This CDR3 has 14 residues. With 5 bases removed from V and 7 bases from J, the gap between germline ends came to 15 bases. The data belong to a study of OX40 agonist ivuxolimab in advanced cancers. Overall study results and limits: Expanded peripheral T cells had an undetermined antigen specificity.

Profiled with immunoSEQ multiplex PCR; TCRdb holds only in-frame clones, not every one. Among around 41,000 clones listed, around 89% were seen once. The specimen comprised CD4+ or CD8+ T cells sorted from blood, sampled in a trial of the OX40 agonist ivuxolimab. The chain employs TRBV27 and TRBJ1-3; TRBD1 is a possible D gene (5 bases). The receptor was derived from an adult with an advanced solid tumor such as melanoma, head and neck, liver or kidney cancer. The CDR3 nucleotides are TGTGCCAGCAGTACCAGGGATGGCCGGAACACCATATATTTT. Its translation: CASSTRDGRNTIYF.